This record concerns one T cell receptor (beta chain) sequence. All enrollees were roughly 18 to 89 years old and from 24 US areas. This sample is drawn from a study of blood T cell repertoires in COVID-19. In the study overall: There were acute and convalescent COVID-19 samples, and they came from the United States, Italy and Spain. Sources were T cells, B-cell-depleted T cells, or PBMCs; the material itself was cDNA or gDNA.

TCRdb keeps only in-frame clones here, not all; method: immunoSEQ multiplex PCR. The sample shows some 390,000 clones, just under 90% of them seen only once. V was shortened by 6 bases and J by 10 bases, with 15 bases between the two germline ends. The CDR3 runs 13 residues. The germline V gene has CDR1 MDHEN and CDR2 SYDVKM. This TCR was sampled from a woman younger than 45 who had recovered from COVID-19. What was sequenced was PBMCs or T cells enriched from blood (not recorded which). V is TRBV28 and J is TRBJ1-4; the D is unclear. The chain's CDR3 is CASRPYFGGKLFF. The CDR3 DNA reads TGTGCCAGCAGACCCTACTTTGGAGGAAAACTGTTTTTT.